One sample yielded the 27 T cell receptor beta chains listed below, sequenced in a study of Tregs in tolerant kidney transplant recipients. Generated by immunoSEQ multiplex PCR, the TCRdb table keeps only in-frame clones and is missing some. The sample lists tens of thousands of clones; 80% to 90% were seen once. The specimen was CD4+ T cells from blood. All receptors come from a human donor in good health.

The CDR3 loop is CASSLGLAGLFNTGELFF. Here the CDR3 DNA reads TGTGCCAGCAGCTTAGGGCTAGCGGGACTCTTCAACACCGGGGAGCTGTTTTTT. This chain joins TRBV7-3 and TRBJ2-2; 9 nucleotides align to TRBD2. This CDR3 spans 18 amino acids. After removal of 2 bases from V and 2 bases from J, the junction contained 9 bases not matched to a gene. The germline V gene has CDR1 SGHTA and CDR2 FQGTGA.

This rearrangement joins TRBV11-2 to TRBJ2-1; D unresolved. Germline V lookup: CDR1 SGHAT, CDR2 FQNNGV. The CDR3 has 13 residues. The V and J ends lost 4 bases and 5 bases respectively, with 9 bases between them. CDR3 bases: TGTGCCAGCAGCTCGACCTTAGACAATGAGCAGTTCTTC. Translation gives CASSSTLDNEQFF.

V gene TRBV2 combines with J gene TRBJ2-1, with 10 nucleotides matching TRBD2. With V trimmed by 4 bases and J by 13 bases, 16 bases remained unmatched. The CDR3 sequence is 16 residues long. Per germline, CDR1 SNHLY and CDR2 FYNNEI. This chain's CDR3 is CASSVPTSGLPSDQFF. The CDR3 region has the DNA TGTGCCAGCAGTGTACCGACTAGCGGGCTCCCCAGCGATCAGTTCTTC.

The chain couples TRBV19 to TRBJ1-6, with no clear D. This CDR3 region has 15 residues. Germline V gene data show CDR1 as LNHDA and CDR2 as SQIVND (reference sequence). The germline V and J ends were trimmed by 4 bases and 7 bases, with 14 bases remaining between them. The CDR3 coding sequence is TGTGCCAGTAGTACGAGGACCGGAAGAAATTCACCCCTCCACTTT. Translated, it gives CASSTRTGRNSPLHF.

This rearrangement joins TRBV7-2 to TRBJ2-7; TRBD2 aligns across 12 bases. CDR1 and CDR2 from the germline V gene are SGHTA and FQGNSA. Unmatched junction bases numbered 8, after V lost 5 bases and J lost 6 bases. The CDR3 spans 15 residues. The DNA for the CDR3 is TGTGCCAGCAGCCCTACTAGCGGGAGGTCCACCGAGCAGTACTTC. Its translation is CASSPTSGRSTEQYF.

The chain carries TRBV2 and TRBJ2-7; perhaps TRBD1 as D (5 bases). The germline V and J ends were trimmed by 5 bases and 7 bases, with 15 bases remaining between them. This CDR3 region has 13 residues. Germline CDR1 reads SNHLY; CDR2 reads FYNNEI. CDR3 residues: CASSKQGVEEQYF. For the CDR3, the DNA is TGTGCCAGCAGTAAGCAGGGCGTGGAAGAGCAGTACTTC. Combining the CDR3 with reference TRBV2 and TRBJ2-7 gives the whole variable domain EPEVTQTPSHQVTQMGQEVILRCVPISNHLYFYWYRQILGQKVEFLVSFYNNEISEKSEIFDDQFSVERPDGSNFTLKIRSTKLEDSAMYFCASSKQGVEEQYFGPGTRLTVT.

The chain is built from TRBV7-3 and TRBJ2-1; D unresolved. The CDR3 contains 17 residues. Germline CDR1 and CDR2: SGHTA and FQGTGA. Trimming stripped 5 bases from V and 5 bases from J, with 22 bases between. CDR3 sequence: CASSVGPPDRSDNEQFF. The CDR3 region has the DNA TGTGCCAGCAGCGTGGGCCCGCCGGATCGATCGGACAATGAGCAGTTCTTC.

This chain links TRBV10-3 with TRBJ2-5; 8 bases agree with TRBD1. Trimming cost V 5 bases and J 5 bases; bases outside gene matches: 7. From germline, CDR1 is ENHRY and CDR2 SYGVKD. The CDR3 spans 14 residues. The CDR3 sequence is CAISRDRLRETQYF. CDR3 sequence (DNA): TGTGCCATCAGTCGGGACAGGTTGAGGGAGACCCAGTACTTC.

The chain couples TRBV23-1 to TRBJ2-5, with D possibly matching TRBD1 (5 bases). TRBV23-1 qualifies as an ORF whose function is uncertain. V dropped 0 bases and J dropped 5 bases, with 22 bases sitting between them. This CDR3 comprises 18 residues. Here the CDR3 reads CASSQSSQRGNSGETQYF. The CDR3, as DNA: TGCGCCAGCAGTCAATCGAGCCAAAGGGGTAACTCTGGGGAGACCCAGTACTTC.

V and J are TRBV4-2 and TRBJ2-6, with 7 nucleotides matching TRBD1. Germline CDR1 and CDR2: LGHNA and YNFKEQ. The CDR3 loop spans 17 amino acids. V trimming: 0 bases; J trimming: 2 bases; junction bases outside the gene matches: 4. Here the CDR3 DNA reads TGTGCCAGCAGCCAAGAGTTGCAGGGGGCTGGGGCCAACGTCCTGACTTTC. It is translated as CASSQELQGAGANVLTF.

The J gene is TRBJ2-5, the V gene TRBV11-3; 8 bases agree with TRBD1. The CDR3 has 14 residues. V gave up 6 bases and J gave up 5 bases; unmatched junction bases: 8. CDR1 SGHNT and CDR2 YENEEA come from the germline V gene. The CDR3 spells CASSQSTGDETQYF. The CDR3 nucleotides read TGTGCCAGCAGTCAATCGACAGGGGATGAGACCCAGTACTTC.

The chain uses TRBV7-9 and TRBJ2-6; D gene unclear. V was pared by 2 bases and J by 8 bases, with 10 bases between. CDR3 length equals 14 residues. Germline V gene data show CDR1 as SEHNR and CDR2 as FQNEAQ (reference sequence). This CDR3 is CASSLSPSPNVLTF. CDR3 sequence (DNA): TGTGCCAGCAGCTTATCACCAAGCCCCAACGTCCTGACTTTC.

The chain joins TRBV19 to TRBJ1-2; D is unclear. The CDR3 covers 13 residues. Germline V gene sequence: CDR1 LNHDA, CDR2 SQIVND (reference sequence). V lost 5 bases to trimming and J lost 5 bases, with 12 bases between them. The CDR3 DNA reads as TGTGCCAGTAGTTACGGATTATTTTATGGCTACACCTTC. Translating gives CASSYGLFYGYTF.

V gene TRBV6-8 combines with J gene TRBJ1-1; D is uncertain. V was cut by 5 bases and J by 4 bases, with 17 bases left in between. Looked up from germline, CDR1 is MNHGY and CDR2 is SAAAGT. The CDR3 totals 15 residues. The CDR3 loop reads CASSLRVAIGTEAFF. Here the CDR3 DNA reads TGTGCCAGCAGTCTACGGGTGGCGATAGGCACTGAAGCTTTCTTT.

The V and J genes are TRBV7-2 and TRBJ2-2; the match to TRBD1 covers 8 bases. This CDR3 region has 16 residues. V lost 5 bases to trimming and J lost 4 bases; unmatched junction nucleotides: 9. CDR1 SGHTA and CDR2 FQGNSA come from the germline V gene. The CDR3 sequence: CASSQGAGMSTGELFF. The CDR3 DNA sequence: TGTGCCAGCAGCCAGGGGGCGGGTATGAGCACCGGGGAGCTGTTTTTT.

The rearrangement links TRBV19 to TRBJ1-5; the D is unclear. Germline V gives CDR1 LNHDA, CDR2 SQIVND (reference sequence). This CDR3 has 12 residues. V lost 3 bases to trimming and J lost 4 bases, with 4 bases between them. The CDR3 DNA is TGTGCCAGTAGTATTGGGAATCAGCCCCAGCATTTT. Protein product: CASSIGNQPQHF.

V gene TRBV5-4 combines with J gene TRBJ2-7; 8 bases line up with TRBD2. Germline CDR1 is SGHNT and CDR2 is YYREEE (reference sequence). V lost 4 bases and J lost 5; bases outside the gene matches: 20. CDR3 size: 18 residues. DNA of the CDR3: TGTGCCAGCAGCCATCCCTACGGGGGGGCGGGAGTCGGCGACGAGCAGTACTTC. Protein product: CASSHPYGGAGVGDEQYF.

This chain joins TRBV5-1 and TRBJ2-7; D gene unclear. This CDR3 is built from 13 residues. Germline CDR1 reads SGHRS; CDR2 reads YFSETQ. V lost 0 bases and J lost 1, with 5 bases in between. The DNA of the CDR3 is TGCGCCAGCAGCTTGGCTGGATCCTACGAGCAGTACTTC. It specifies CASSLAGSYEQYF.

The table lists this clone with many counts. The chain links TRBV30 to TRBJ1-5, with a weak D call TRBD1 (6 bases). The germline V gene encodes CDR1 GTSNPN and CDR2 SVGIG (reference sequence). Trimming cost V 2 bases and J 5 bases, with 10 bases left between them. The CDR3 runs 13 residues. The CDR3 DNA reads TGTGCCTGGAGTCCTCACAGGGATCAGCCCCAGCATTTT. It is translated as CAWSPHRDQPQHF.

The chain combines TRBV5-3 with TRBJ2-7; 7 bases fit TRBD1. TRBV5-3 is flagged as an ORF with uncertain function. CDR3 length: 18 residues. Trimming removed 4 bases from V and 6 bases from J; junction bases left unmatched: 22. DNA for the CDR3: TGTGCCAGAAGCGAACACGACAGGGCTCCGTATCCTTATTCCGAGCAGTACTTC. As protein: CARSEHDRAPYPYSEQYF.

The chain recombines TRBV28 with TRBJ1-6; D gene unclear. The CDR3 has 14 amino acids. Trimming removed 5 bases from V and 0 bases from J, with 5 bases in between. Germline V CDR1 and CDR2: MDHEN, SYDVKM. The CDR3 DNA reads TGTGCCAGCAGTCCAGGCTCCTATAATTCACCCCTCCACTTT. This encodes CASSPGSYNSPLHF.

V usage is TRBV6-5 and J usage is TRBJ2-7; TRBD2 aligns across 12 bases. The CDR3 has 16 residues. V lost 1 base to trimming and J lost 2 bases; unmatched junction nucleotides: 3. CDR1 and CDR2 (germline): MNHEY, SVGAGI. DNA of the CDR3: TGTGCCAGCAGTTACTGGCTAGCGGGAGGGGCCTACGAGCAGTACTTC. This gives the protein CASSYWLAGGAYEQYF.

The V and J genes are TRBV7-2 and TRBJ2-7, with a possible D match to TRBD1 (5 bases). Trimming took 0 bases from V and 0 from J, leaving 9 bases between them. Germline V gives CDR1 SGHTA, CDR2 FQGNSA. This CDR3 spans 15 amino acids. The CDR3 protein is CASSLAGVSSYEQYF. Here the CDR3 DNA reads TGTGCCAGCAGCTTAGCAGGGGTAAGCTCCTACGAGCAGTACTTC.

V is TRBV4-1 and J is TRBJ1-3; D is unclear. The CDR3 totals 18 residues. The V gene's germline CDR1 is MGHRA and CDR2 YSYEKL. Trimming cost V 1 base and J 2 bases, with 18 bases left between them. CDR3 in amino acids: CASSQARFRLTAGNTIYF. CDR3 sequence (DNA): TGCGCCAGCAGCCAAGCTAGGTTTCGGCTCACGGCTGGAAACACCATATATTTT.

The chain couples TRBV6-6 to TRBJ2-4, with 7 nucleotides matching TRBD2. The CDR3 is 11 amino acids. The germline CDR1 and CDR2 sequences are MNHNY and SVGAGI (reference sequence). Germline trimming cut 7 bases from V and 9 bases from J; bases unmatched to any gene: 3. The CDR3 nucleotides read TGTGCCAGCATGGGGGGGACCATTCAGTACTTC. It codes for CASMGGTIQYF.

This chain joins TRBV11-3 and TRBJ2-2; possible D gene TRBD1, 6 bases. Germline V gene data show CDR1 as SGHNT and CDR2 as YENEEA. The CDR3 extends over 16 amino acids. The V gene lost 5 bases and the J gene lost 1 base, with 14 bases spanning the gap. CDR3 loop: CASSLTGSLNTGELFF. CDR3 nucleotide sequence: TGTGCCAGCAGCCTGACAGGATCTTTGAACACCGGGGAGCTGTTTTTT.

The rearrangement uses TRBV30 and TRBJ2-3; D uncertain. CDR3 length: 15 residues. CDR1 and CDR2 (germline): GTSNPN, SVGIG (reference sequence). V was trimmed by 4 bases and J by 0 bases, leaving 14 bases between them. CDR3 sequence reads: CAWNPEILSTDTQYF. The CDR3 DNA follows: TGTGCCTGGAACCCAGAGATCCTTAGCACAGATACGCAGTATTTT.